The clone carrying this TCR beta chain was recorded many times. A read error may produce the germline difference seen at one junction end. Time point indicated: sample taken at primary tumor resection. The sample comes from a study of spatial heterogeneity in lung cancer. The CDR3 runs 12 residues. Per germline, CDR1 MDHEN and CDR2 SYDVKM. A single record per CDR3 protein comes from TCRdb applying MiXCR to the 5' RACE reads. Of more than 35,000 distinct CDR3 sequences in the sample, about 5.2% were seen once. This sequence was found in a female donor with early-stage non-small cell lung cancer. The chain is built from TRBV28 and TRBJ2-3; 8 bases line up with TRBD2. This sample comprised PBMCs, obtained at surgery. For the CDR3, the DNA is TGTGCCCACGGGGGGGTAGGAGATATGCAGTATTTT. Encoded protein: CAHGGVGDMQYF.